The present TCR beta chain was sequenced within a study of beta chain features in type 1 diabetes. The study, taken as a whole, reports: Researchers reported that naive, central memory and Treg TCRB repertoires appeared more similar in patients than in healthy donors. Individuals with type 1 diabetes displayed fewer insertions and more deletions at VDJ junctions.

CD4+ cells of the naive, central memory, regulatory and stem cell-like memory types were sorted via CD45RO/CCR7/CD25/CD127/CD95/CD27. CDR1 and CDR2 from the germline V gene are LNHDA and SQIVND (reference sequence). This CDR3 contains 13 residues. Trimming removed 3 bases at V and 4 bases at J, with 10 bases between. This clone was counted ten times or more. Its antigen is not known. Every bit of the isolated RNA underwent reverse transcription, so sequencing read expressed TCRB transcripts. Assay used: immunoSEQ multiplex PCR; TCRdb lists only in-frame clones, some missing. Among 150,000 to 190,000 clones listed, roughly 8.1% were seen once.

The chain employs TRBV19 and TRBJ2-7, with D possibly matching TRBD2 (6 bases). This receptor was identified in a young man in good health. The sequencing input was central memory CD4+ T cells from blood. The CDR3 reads CASSITRGYEQYF. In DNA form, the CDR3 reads TGTGCCAGTAGTATCACTCGGGGGTACGAGCAGTACTTC.